The table lists the clone carrying this T cell receptor (beta chain) with many counts. This specimen comes from a study of prognosis after radiotherapy for stage I lung cancer. Background on the study: Every patient with non-small cell lung cancer was judged medically inoperable.

Researchers used two-round multiplex PCR to amplify TCR beta CDR3 starting from genomic DNA. The first round of PCR was done with primers that matched each TRBV and TRBJ gene. Using its own MiXCR run on the multiplex PCR reads, TCRdb lists one record per CDR3 protein. The sample includes about 26,000 distinct CDR3 sequences, about 30% of them seen just once. This CDR3 comprises 15 residues. V was pared by 4 bases and J by 2 bases, with 12 bases between. Germline V gives CDR1 SGHDN, CDR2 FVKESK. This TCR derives from a donor of 50 years or more with non-small cell lung cancer. Sequencing used PBMCs, obtained before or after stereotactic body radiation therapy (not recorded which). The chain has TRBV14 and TRBJ1-3; D remains unclear. CDR3 nucleotides: TGTGCCAGCAGCCTTCGTCTGGACGCTGGAAACACCATATATTTT. Translation gives CASSLRLDAGNTIYF.